The sequence of this T cell receptor (beta chain) was determined in a study of blood T cells in healthy people across ages. A second PCR of about 7 to 12 cycles used a sample-barcoded 5' primer and a J-beta primer mix. In TCRdb, the 5' RACE reads were re-called with MiXCR into one record per CDR3 protein. The sample shows about a million distinct CDR3 sequences, around 49% of them seen only once. Trimming stripped 1 base from V and 4 bases from J, with 11 bases between. The CDR3 is made up of 15 amino acids. Germline V gives CDR1 MNHNS, CDR2 SASEGT. This receptor was obtained from a man aged 30 to 45 in good health. Sequencing was performed on blood. The V and J genes are TRBV6-1 and TRBJ2-1; D is perhaps TRBD2 (7 bases). The CDR3 sequence is CASSEGRGTYNEQFF. CDR3 nucleotides: TGTGCCAGCAGTGAAGGGCGGGGGACATACAATGAGCAGTTCTTC.